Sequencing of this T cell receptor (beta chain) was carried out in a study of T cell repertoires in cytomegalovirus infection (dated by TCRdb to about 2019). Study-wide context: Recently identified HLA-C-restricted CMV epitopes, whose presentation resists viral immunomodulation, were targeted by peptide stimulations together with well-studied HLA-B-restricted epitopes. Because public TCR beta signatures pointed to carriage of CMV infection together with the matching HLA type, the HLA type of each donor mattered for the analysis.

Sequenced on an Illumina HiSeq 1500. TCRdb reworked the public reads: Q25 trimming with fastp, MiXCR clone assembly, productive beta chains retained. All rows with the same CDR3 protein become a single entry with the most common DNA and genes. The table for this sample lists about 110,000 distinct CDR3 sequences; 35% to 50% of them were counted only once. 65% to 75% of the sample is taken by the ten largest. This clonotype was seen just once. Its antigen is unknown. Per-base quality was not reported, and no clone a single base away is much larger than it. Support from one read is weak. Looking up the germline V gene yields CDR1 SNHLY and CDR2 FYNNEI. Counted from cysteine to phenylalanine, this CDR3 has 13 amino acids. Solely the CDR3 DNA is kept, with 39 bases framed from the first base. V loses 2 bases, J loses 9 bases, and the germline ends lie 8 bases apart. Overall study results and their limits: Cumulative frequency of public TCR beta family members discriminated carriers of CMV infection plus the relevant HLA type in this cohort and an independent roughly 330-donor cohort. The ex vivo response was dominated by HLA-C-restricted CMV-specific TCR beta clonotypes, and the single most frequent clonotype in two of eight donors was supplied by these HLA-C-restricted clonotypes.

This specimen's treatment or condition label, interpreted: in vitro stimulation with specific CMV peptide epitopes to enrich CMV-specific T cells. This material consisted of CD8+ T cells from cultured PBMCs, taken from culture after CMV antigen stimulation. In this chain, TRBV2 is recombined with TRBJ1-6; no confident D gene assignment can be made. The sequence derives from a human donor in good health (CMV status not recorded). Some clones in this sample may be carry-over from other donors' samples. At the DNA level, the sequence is TGTGCCAGCAGTGAATCTTGGGGTTCACCCCTCCACTTT. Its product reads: CASSESWGSPLHF.